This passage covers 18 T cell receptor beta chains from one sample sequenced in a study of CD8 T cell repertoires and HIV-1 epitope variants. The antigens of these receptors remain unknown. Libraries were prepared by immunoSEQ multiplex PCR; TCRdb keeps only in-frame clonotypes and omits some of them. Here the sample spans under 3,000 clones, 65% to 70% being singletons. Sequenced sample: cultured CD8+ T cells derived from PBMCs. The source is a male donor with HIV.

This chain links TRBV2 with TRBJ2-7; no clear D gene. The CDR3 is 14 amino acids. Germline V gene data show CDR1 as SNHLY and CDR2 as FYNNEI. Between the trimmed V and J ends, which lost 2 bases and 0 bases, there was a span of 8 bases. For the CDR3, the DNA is TGTGCCAGCAGTGAATATGGGGACTCCTACGAGCAGTACTTC. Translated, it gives CASSEYGDSYEQYF.

CDR3 in amino acids: CASSYKGTTEAFF. The CDR3 nucleotides read TGTGCCAGCAGTTACAAGGGTACCACTGAAGCTTTCTTT. This sequence joins TRBV6-5 and TRBJ1-1; D not certain. Germline V gene data show CDR1 as MNHEY and CDR2 as SVGAGI. The CDR3 length is 13 residues. V was pared by 2 bases and J by 4 bases, with 8 bases between.

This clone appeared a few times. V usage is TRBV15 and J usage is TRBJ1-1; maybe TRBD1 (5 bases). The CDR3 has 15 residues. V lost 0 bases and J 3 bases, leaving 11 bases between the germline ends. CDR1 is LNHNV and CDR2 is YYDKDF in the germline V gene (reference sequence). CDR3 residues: CATSREQGYDTEAFF. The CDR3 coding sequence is TGTGCCACCAGCAGAGAGCAGGGCTATGACACTGAAGCTTTCTTT. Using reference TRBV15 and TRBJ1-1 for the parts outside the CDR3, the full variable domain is DAMVIQNPRYQVTQFGKPVTLSCSQTLNHNVMYWYQQKSSQAPKLLFHYYDKDFNNEADTPDNFQSRRPNTSFCFLDIRSPGLGDTAMYLCATSREQGYDTEAFFGQGTRLTVV.

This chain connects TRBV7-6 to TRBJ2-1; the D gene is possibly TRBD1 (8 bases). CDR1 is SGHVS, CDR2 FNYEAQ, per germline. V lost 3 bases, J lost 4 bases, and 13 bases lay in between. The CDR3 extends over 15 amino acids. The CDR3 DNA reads TGTGCCAGCAGCTTGACACAGGGGGGGTACAATGAGCAGTTCTTC. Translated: CASSLTQGGYNEQFF.

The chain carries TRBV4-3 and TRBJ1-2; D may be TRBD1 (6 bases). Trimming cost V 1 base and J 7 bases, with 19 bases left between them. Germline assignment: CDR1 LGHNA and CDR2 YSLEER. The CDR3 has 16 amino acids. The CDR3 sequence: CASSQGRDLGAGGYTF. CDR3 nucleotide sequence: TGCGCCAGCAGCCAAGGGAGGGACCTGGGGGCGGGTGGCTACACCTTC.

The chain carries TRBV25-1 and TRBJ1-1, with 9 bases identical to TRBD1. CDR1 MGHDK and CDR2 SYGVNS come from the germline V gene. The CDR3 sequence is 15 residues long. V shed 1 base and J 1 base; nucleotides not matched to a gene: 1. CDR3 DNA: TGTGCCAGCAGTGAATGGGGACAGGGGAACACTGAAGCTTTCTTT. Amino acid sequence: CASSEWGQGNTEAFF.

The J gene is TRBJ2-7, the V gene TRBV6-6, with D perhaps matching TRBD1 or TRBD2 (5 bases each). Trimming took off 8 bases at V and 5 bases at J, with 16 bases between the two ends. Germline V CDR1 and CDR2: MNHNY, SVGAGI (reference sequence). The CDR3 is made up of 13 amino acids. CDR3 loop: CASEDSRGDEQYF. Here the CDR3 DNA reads TGTGCCAGCGAGGACTCCCGAGGGGACGAGCAGTACTTC.

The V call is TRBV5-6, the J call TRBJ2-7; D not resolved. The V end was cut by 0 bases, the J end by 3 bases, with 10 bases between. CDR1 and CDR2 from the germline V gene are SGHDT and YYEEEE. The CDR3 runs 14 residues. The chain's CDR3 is CASSLDSMYYEQYF. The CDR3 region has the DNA TGTGCCAGCAGCTTGGACAGCATGTACTACGAGCAGTACTTC.

The CDR3 loop reads CASEGDSYEQYF. The CDR3 region has the DNA TGCGCCAGCGAAGGGGATTCCTACGAGCAGTACTTC. This rearrangement joins TRBV5-1 to TRBJ2-7, with D perhaps TRBD1 (5 bases). The CDR3 runs 12 residues. Germline CDR1 and CDR2: SGHRS and YFSETQ. Trimming removed 7 bases from V and 1 base from J, with 9 bases in between.

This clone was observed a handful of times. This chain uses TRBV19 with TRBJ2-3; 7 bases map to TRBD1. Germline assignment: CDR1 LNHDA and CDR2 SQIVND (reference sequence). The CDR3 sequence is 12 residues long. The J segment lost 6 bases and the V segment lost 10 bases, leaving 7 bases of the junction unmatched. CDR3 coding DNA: TGTGCCACCCGACAGGGTCTGGATACGCAGTATTTT. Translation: CATRQGLDTQYF. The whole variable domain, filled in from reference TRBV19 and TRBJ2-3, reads DGGITQSPKYLFRKEGQNVTLSCEQNLNHDAMYWYRQDPGQGLRLIYYSQIVNDFQKGDIAEGYSVSREKKESFPLTVTSAQKNPTAFYLCATRQGLDTQYFGPGTRLTVL.

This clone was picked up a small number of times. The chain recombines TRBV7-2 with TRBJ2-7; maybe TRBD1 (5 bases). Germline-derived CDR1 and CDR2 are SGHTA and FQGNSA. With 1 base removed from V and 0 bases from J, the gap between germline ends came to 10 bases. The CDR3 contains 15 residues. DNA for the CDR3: TGTGCCAGCAGCTTAGGGACATTGAGCTCCTACGAGCAGTACTTC. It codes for CASSLGTLSSYEQYF.

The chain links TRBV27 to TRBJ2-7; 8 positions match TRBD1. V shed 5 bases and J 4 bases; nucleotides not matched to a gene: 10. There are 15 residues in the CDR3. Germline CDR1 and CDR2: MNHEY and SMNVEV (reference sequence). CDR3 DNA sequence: TGTGCCAGCAGTCTCCTCGCGGACAGGGTATACGAGCAGTACTTC. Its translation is CASSLLADRVYEQYF.

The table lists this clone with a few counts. The CDR3 sequence: CASSEWGTEAFF. The DNA for the CDR3 is TGTGCCAGCAGTGAATGGGGAACTGAAGCTTTCTTT. The rearrangement links TRBV2 to TRBJ1-1; D not certain. The CDR3 totals 12 residues. The V gene's germline CDR1 is SNHLY and CDR2 FYNNEI. The ends were cut back, 2 bases at V and 5 bases at J, with 6 bases in the middle. Full variable domain (rest looked up from reference TRBV2 and TRBJ1-1): EPEVTQTPSHQVTQMGQEVILRCVPISNHLYFYWYRQILGQKVEFLVSFYNNEISEKSEIFDDQFSVERPDGSNFTLKIRSTKLEDSAMYFCASSEWGTEAFFGQGTRLTVV.

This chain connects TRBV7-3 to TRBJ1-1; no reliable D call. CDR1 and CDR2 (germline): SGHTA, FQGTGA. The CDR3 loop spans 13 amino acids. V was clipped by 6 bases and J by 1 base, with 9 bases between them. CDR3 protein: CASRDSGNTEAFF. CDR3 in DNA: TGTGCCAGCAGGGACTCAGGGAACACTGAAGCTTTCTTT.

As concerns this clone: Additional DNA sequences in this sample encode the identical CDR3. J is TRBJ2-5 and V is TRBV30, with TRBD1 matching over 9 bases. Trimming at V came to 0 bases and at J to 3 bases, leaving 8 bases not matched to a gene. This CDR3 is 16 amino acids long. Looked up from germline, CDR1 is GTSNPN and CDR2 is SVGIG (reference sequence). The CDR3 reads CAWSVGATGGEETQYF. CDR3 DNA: TGTGCCTGGAGTGTTGGGGCCACAGGGGGCGAAGAGACCCAGTACTTC.

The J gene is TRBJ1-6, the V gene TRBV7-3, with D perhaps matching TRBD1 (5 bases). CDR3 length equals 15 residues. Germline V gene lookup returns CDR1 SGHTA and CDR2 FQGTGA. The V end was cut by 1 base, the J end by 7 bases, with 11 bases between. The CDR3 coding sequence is TGTGCCAGCAGCTTAATGGCAGCAGGGAATTCACCCCTCCACTTT. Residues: CASSLMAAGNSPLHF.

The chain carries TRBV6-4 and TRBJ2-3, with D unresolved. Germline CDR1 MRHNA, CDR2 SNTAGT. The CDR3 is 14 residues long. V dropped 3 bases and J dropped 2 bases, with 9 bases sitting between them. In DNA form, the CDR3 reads TGTGCCAGCAGTGATTTTACGGACACAGATACGCAGTATTTT. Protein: CASSDFTDTDTQYF.

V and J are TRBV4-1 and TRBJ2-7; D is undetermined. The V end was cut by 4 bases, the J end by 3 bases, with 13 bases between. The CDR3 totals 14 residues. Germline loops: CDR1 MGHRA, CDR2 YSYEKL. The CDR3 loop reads CASSLTLGNYEQYF. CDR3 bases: TGCGCCAGCAGCCTAACACTGGGAAACTACGAGCAGTACTTC.